There are many counts of the clone carrying this T cell receptor beta chain. This specimen belongs to a study of T cells in Graves' hyperthyroidism and ophthalmopathy. Graves' hyperthyroidism is called stable when ophthalmopathy does not progress within 18 months. Hyperthyroidism in the patients, aged 18 to 65, was newly diagnosed and under 2 months in duration. Using more than 8 ml of fresh peripheral blood, PBMCs were prepared. The source material, RNA transcripts, was used to amplify TCR beta CDR3 regions. The HTBI set primed first-round TCR CDR3 RT-PCR. One entry per CDR3 protein results from TCRdb running MiXCR on the multiplex PCR reads. The table has under 700,000 distinct CDR3 sequences, roughly a sixth seen once. This CDR3 region has 12 residues. Between the trimmed V and J ends, which lost 2 bases and 5 bases, there was a span of 7 bases. Germline CDR1 is GTSNPN and CDR2 is SVGIG (reference sequence).

This clonotype was sampled from a woman under 30 with Graves' hyperthyroidism. Sequencing was carried out using blood. This chain uses TRBV30 with TRBJ2-1; a weak D match, TRBD1 (5 bases). The CDR3 DNA is TGTGCCTGGAGTTACAGGAACAATGAGCAGTTCTTC. It specifies CAWSYRNNEQFF.